These 30 T cell receptor beta chains came from one sample sequenced in a study of T cells after yellow fever vaccination. A single record per CDR3 protein comes from TCRdb applying MiXCR to the 5' RACE reads. The sample includes a few hundred thousand distinct CDR3 sequences, 3% to 4.5% of them seen just once. The sequenced sample was PBMCs, obtained 5 days after the yellow fever booster vaccination. These receptors were obtained from a man aged 18-30 years who received the YFV17D yellow fever vaccine.

This clonotype was counted a few times. This chain uses TRBV5-1 with TRBJ2-3; maybe TRBD2 (5 bases). The germline V gene has CDR1 SGHRS and CDR2 YFSETQ. The CDR3 consists of 16 residues. V gave up 1 base and J gave up 3 bases, with 15 bases separating them. In DNA form, the CDR3 reads TGCGCCAGCAGCTTGCCGACTATCTCGCTTACAGATACGCAGTATTTT. Translated, it gives CASSLPTISLTDTQYF.

This clonotype was picked up many times. The chain uses TRBV9 and TRBJ2-7; D ambiguous. The CDR3 loop spans 13 amino acids. Germline V gives CDR1 SGDLS, CDR2 YYNGEE. V shed 3 bases and J shed 6 bases, with 13 bases lying between them. CDR3 protein: CASSEDPKGEQYF. DNA for the CDR3: TGTGCCAGCAGCGAGGACCCCAAAGGCGAGCAGTACTTC.

This clonotype was seen many times. The J gene is TRBJ2-1, the V gene TRBV12-3 or TRBV12-4; possibly TRBD2 for D (6 bases). The CDR3 contains 14 residues. V lost 6 bases and J 6 bases, leaving 15 bases between the germline ends. CDR3 DNA sequence: TGTGCCAGCAGGTTTACGGCGGGGCGCAATGAGCAGTTCTTC. It translates to CASRFTAGRNEQFF.

This clonotype was seen more than once but under ten times. The CDR3 here is CASSSWTGGADYGYTF. Written as DNA, the CDR3 is TGTGCCAGCAGCTCCTGGACAGGGGGCGCCGACTATGGCTACACCTTC. The chain uses TRBV7-2 and TRBJ1-2; 11 bases align to TRBD1. This CDR3 region has 16 residues. The trim removed 4 bases at V and 3 bases at J, leaving 7 bases unmatched. From germline, CDR1 is SGHTA and CDR2 FQGNSA.

Only a few counts were recorded for this clonotype. The rearrangement links TRBV6-5 to TRBJ1-1; tentatively, D is TRBD1 (6 bases). The V and J ends lost 8 bases and 3 bases respectively, with 19 bases between them. The CDR3 is made up of 15 amino acids. The V gene's germline CDR1 is MNHEY and CDR2 SVGAGI. CDR3 nucleotide sequence: TGTGCCAGCGCTGATAGGGCAGGGGTCTACACTGAAGCTTTCTTT. This gives the protein CASADRAGVYTEAFF.

This sequence joins TRBV5-6 and TRBJ2-5; possibly TRBD1 for D (5 bases). Germline loops: CDR1 SGHDT, CDR2 YYEEEE. The CDR3 spans 15 residues. Deletions cut 2 bases from V and 0 bases from J, with 11 bases between. CDR3 sequence reads: CASSLKGVDQETQYF. The CDR3 DNA is TGTGCCAGCAGCTTAAAAGGGGTTGACCAAGAGACCCAGTACTTC.

This clonotype was detected ten times or more. The chain links TRBV9 to TRBJ1-1, with 7 bases that match TRBD1. This CDR3 contains 13 residues. Losses at the gene ends were 0 bases for V and 6 bases for J; bases not matched to a gene: 2. CDR1 SGDLS and CDR2 YYNGEE come from the germline V gene. The CDR3 loop is CASSVGGGPEAFF. CDR3 in DNA: TGTGCCAGCAGCGTAGGAGGGGGCCCTGAAGCTTTCTTT.

This clonotype showed up many times. The rearrangement uses TRBV9 and TRBJ1-1; no definite D call. Trimming took 4 bases from V and 0 from J, leaving 16 bases between them. Germline CDR1 and CDR2: SGDLS and YYNGEE. The CDR3 loop spans 16 amino acids. The CDR3: CASSSRGAEMNTEAFF. The CDR3 nucleotides are TGTGCCAGCAGCTCCAGAGGAGCCGAGATGAACACTGAAGCTTTCTTT.

J is TRBJ1-3 and V is TRBV28; the D is unclear. Germline CDR1 and CDR2: MDHEN and SYDVKM. Trimming stripped 5 bases from V and 7 bases from J, with 15 bases between. The CDR3 consists of 14 residues. In DNA, the CDR3 is TGTGCCAGCAGTGTCGCCGGTATTGGGAACACCATATATTTT. This gives the protein CASSVAGIGNTIYF.

This clonotype showed up just a few times. One end of the junction fails to match germline, which may point to a read error. CDR3 in DNA: TGTGCCAGCAGCCTAGCGGGGATCATCCAAGAGACCCAGTACTTC. It is translated as CASSLAGIIQETQYF. The rearrangement joins TRBV7-2 to TRBJ2-5, with 9 nucleotides matching TRBD2. The V gene's germline CDR1 is SGHTA and CDR2 FQGNSA. The CDR3 extends over 15 amino acids.

This clonotype came up a few times. V is TRBV27 and J is TRBJ2-1; 11 bases are a match to TRBD1. Germline CDR1 is MNHEY and CDR2 is SMNVEV (reference sequence). This CDR3 region has 16 residues. J was trimmed by 6 bases and V by 3 bases; bases with no gene match: 7. CDR3 amino acids: CASSFDRDRGFNEQFF. Here the CDR3 DNA reads TGTGCCAGCAGTTTTGACCGGGACAGGGGGTTCAATGAGCAGTTCTTC.

This clonotype was counted at least ten times. The V call is TRBV3-1, the J call TRBJ1-1, with a possible D match to TRBD1 (6 bases). The ends were cut back, 0 bases at V and 2 bases at J, with 7 bases in the middle. The CDR3 is 14 residues long. Germline V lookup: CDR1 LGHDT, CDR2 YNNKEL (reference sequence). The CDR3 nucleotides are TGTGCCAGCAGCCAAGAAGGGGGAAACACTGAAGCTTTCTTT. It encodes CASSQEGGNTEAFF.

This clonotype was seen more than once but under ten times. The chain couples TRBV12-3 or TRBV12-4 to TRBJ1-2, with D perhaps matching TRBD1 (5 bases). V lost 3 bases, J lost 4 bases, and 15 bases lay in between. There are 15 residues in the CDR3. CDR3 protein: CASSLDSRDRYGYTF. The CDR3 coding sequence is TGTGCCAGCAGTTTGGATTCAAGGGACCGCTATGGCTACACCTTC.

In this sample, this clonotype turned up a few times. The chain links TRBV3-1 to TRBJ1-2, with TRBD1 as a possible D gene (5 bases). Germline values: CDR1 LGHDT, CDR2 YNNKEL (reference sequence). CDR3 length: 15 amino acids. V dropped 3 bases and J dropped 2 bases, with 13 bases sitting between them. The CDR3 nucleotides are TGTGCCAGCAGCCAGGAGGGGCTGGGCAACTATGGCTACACCTTC. This codes for CASSQEGLGNYGYTF.

This chain joins TRBV12-3 or TRBV12-4 and TRBJ2-1; D may be TRBD1 (5 bases). V was clipped by 0 bases and J by 9 bases, with 15 bases between them. This CDR3 is 15 amino acids long. CDR3 coding DNA: TGTGCCAGCAGTTTAGCGAATACAGGTTTGCTTGAGCAGTTCTTC. This translates into CASSLANTGLLEQFF.

The sample holds many counts of this clonotype. The chain carries TRBV7-6 and TRBJ2-3; 11 bases agree with TRBD2. V gave up 4 bases and J gave up 6 bases; unmatched junction bases: 6. This CDR3 has 15 amino acids. The germline CDR1 and CDR2 sequences are SGHVS and FNYEAQ. The CDR3, as DNA: TGTGCCAGCAGCTCCCGGACTAGCGGGCGGGATACGCAGTATTTT. Translating gives CASSSRTSGRDTQYF.

This clonotype appeared a few times. The chain has TRBV20-1 and TRBJ1-5; D gene ambiguous. Per the germline V gene, CDR1 is DFQATT and CDR2 is SNEGSKA (reference sequence). The CDR3 is 15 amino acids. V dropped 5 bases and J dropped 4 bases, with 18 bases sitting between them. CDR3 loop: CSAQVLSGRNQPQHF. The CDR3 bases are TGCAGTGCTCAGGTCCTTTCGGGTAGGAATCAGCCCCAGCATTTT.

This clonotype was counted a few times. For the CDR3, the DNA is TGTGCCAGTACCCCCCGGACAGGGAGCGCGAACACCGGGGAGCTGTTTTTT. Translated, it gives CASTPRTGSANTGELFF. The chain recombines TRBV19 with TRBJ2-2; 8 positions agree with TRBD1. After removal of 7 bases from V and 0 bases from J, the junction contained 10 bases not matched to a gene. The CDR3 has 17 residues. Germline CDR1 reads LNHDA; CDR2 reads SQIVND (reference sequence).

The rearrangement joins TRBV9 to TRBJ1-6, with 9 positions matching TRBD1. Per the germline V gene, CDR1 is SGDLS and CDR2 is YYNGEE. The ends lost 4 bases at V and 10 bases at J; junction bases unmatched: 9. CDR3 length: 15 amino acids. CDR3 protein: CASSPRQGVGSPLHF. The CDR3 DNA sequence: TGTGCCAGCAGCCCTAGACAGGGGGTAGGGTCACCCCTCCACTTT.

This clonotype was counted between two and nine times. The CDR3 DNA follows: TGTGCCAGCAGCTTATTTGGGGTATCCTACGAGCAGTACTTC. Its translation: CASSLFGVSYEQYF. The J gene is TRBJ2-7, the V gene TRBV5-4, with unresolved D. The ends were cut back, 2 bases at V and 1 base at J, with 10 bases in the middle. Germline V gene lookup returns CDR1 SGHNT and CDR2 YYREEE (reference sequence). CDR3 length: 14 residues.

This clonotype was seen only a few times. This chain connects TRBV20-1 to TRBJ2-3, with D uncertain. Germline V gene sequence: CDR1 DFQATT, CDR2 SNEGSKA (reference sequence). V gave up 1 base and J gave up 0 bases, with 8 bases separating them. This CDR3 contains 14 residues. CDR3 DNA sequence: TGCAGTGCTAGAGCTCGCGGTAGCACAGATACGCAGTATTTT. Protein product: CSARARGSTDTQYF.

CDR3 sequence: CASSYFKDTQYF. CDR3 nucleotides: TGTGCCAGCAGTTACTTTAAGGATACGCAGTATTTT. The genes are TRBV6-6 and TRBJ2-3; D not resolved. The CDR3 extends over 12 amino acids. V dropped 1 base and J dropped 6 bases, with 5 bases sitting between them. Germline loops: CDR1 MNHNY, CDR2 SVGAGI (reference sequence).

This clonotype was detected only a few times. This chain links TRBV5-4 with TRBJ2-1, with a possible D match to TRBD1 (7 bases). Trimming removed 3 bases from V and 5 bases from J, with 15 bases in between. Germline assignment: CDR1 SGHNT and CDR2 YYREEE (reference sequence). This CDR3 region has 15 residues. This CDR3 is CASSYQGGLDNEQFF. CDR3 coding DNA: TGTGCCAGCAGCTATCAGGGGGGCCTAGACAATGAGCAGTTCTTC.

This clonotype was observed a few times. V is TRBV20-1 and J is TRBJ2-5, with 9 bases matching TRBD2. The CDR3 has 16 residues. From germline, CDR1 is DFQATT and CDR2 SNEGSKA (reference sequence). J lost 3 bases, V lost 0 bases, and 8 bases had no gene match. CDR3 sequence: CSARDPSGGKKETQYF. The CDR3 nucleotides read TGCAGTGCTAGAGATCCGAGCGGGGGGAAGAAAGAGACCCAGTACTTC.

This clonotype was recorded a few times. The chain links TRBV12-3 or TRBV12-4 to TRBJ1-6, with 10 bases aligning to TRBD1. V lost 8 bases, J lost 10 bases, and 5 bases stayed unmatched. The CDR3 contains 13 residues. The CDR3 region is CASYLGQGSPLHF. The DNA for the CDR3 is TGTGCCAGCTACCTGGGACAGGGGTCACCCCTCCACTTT.

The table lists this clonotype with a few counts. This chain links TRBV5-1 with TRBJ1-1, with TRBD1 identical over 9 bases. Germline loops: CDR1 SGHRS, CDR2 YFSETQ. This CDR3 has 15 amino acids. Trimming removed 4 bases from V and 2 bases from J; junction bases left unmatched: 6. CDR3 in amino acids: CASSPPDRGNTEAFF. Written as DNA, the CDR3 is TGCGCCAGCAGCCCCCCGGACAGGGGAAACACTGAAGCTTTCTTT.

In this sample, this clonotype turned up a few times. The gene calls are TRBV25-1 and TRBJ2-2, with D possibly TRBD2 on 5 matching bases. The germline gives CDR1 MGHDK, CDR2 SYGVNS. The CDR3 contains 14 residues. V was cut by 3 bases and J by 5 bases, with 10 bases left in between. The CDR3 loop is CASSERARTGELFF. CDR3 bases: TGTGCCAGCAGTGAGAGGGCGCGGACCGGGGAGCTGTTTTTT. The full variable domain, rest sourced from reference TRBV25-1 and TRBJ2-2, is EADIYQTPRYLVIGTGKKITLECSQTMGHDKMYWYQQDPGMELHLIHYSYGVNSTEKGDLSSESTVSRIRTEHFPLTLESARPSHTSQYLCASSERARTGELFFGEGSRLTVL.

This clonotype appeared a few times. The chain employs TRBV7-2 and TRBJ1-2; TRBD1 matches at 9 bases. CDR3 length: 16 amino acids. Trimming cost V 0 bases and J 4 bases; bases outside gene matches: 6. Germline V gives CDR1 SGHTA, CDR2 FQGNSA. CDR3 amino acids: CASSLATTGGSYGYTF. The CDR3 nucleotides are TGTGCCAGCAGCTTAGCGACGACAGGGGGGAGCTATGGCTACACCTTC.

This clonotype was found a few times. The chain carries TRBV7-2 and TRBJ2-4, with TRBD2 identical over 7 bases. The trim removed 4 bases at V and 4 bases at J, leaving 10 bases unmatched. Germline lookup yields CDR1 SGHTA and CDR2 FQGNSA. CDR3 length equals 16 residues. CDR3 region: CASSSWAGAGKNIQYF. The CDR3 DNA sequence: TGTGCCAGCAGCTCATGGGCGGGAGCGGGGAAAAACATTCAGTACTTC. Full variable domain (missing parts from reference TRBV7-2 and TRBJ2-4): GAGVSQSPSNKVTEKGKDVELRCDPISGHTALYWYRQSLGQGLEFLIYFQGNSAPDKSGLPSDRFSAERTGGSVSTLTIQRTQQEDSAVYLCASSSWAGAGKNIQYFGAGTRLSVL.

The V and J genes are TRBV19 and TRBJ1-1; 7 bases map to TRBD1. The CDR3 spans 14 residues. Germline CDR1 LNHDA, CDR2 SQIVND (reference sequence). Trimming cost V 6 bases and J 1 base; bases outside gene matches: 5. The CDR3 nucleotides read TGTGCCAGTAGGGAGGGACAGAGGAACACTGAAGCTTTCTTT. This gives the protein CASREGQRNTEAFF.